This T cell receptor (beta chain) emerged from a study of T-cell reconstitution after alpha-beta-depleted transplantation in children. Whole-study findings and limits: A year post-transplant, T-cell counts and diversity derived mostly from newly produced T cells. Surviving recipient T cells and thymic progenitors produced the high day-60 TCRbeta diversity seen in some patients. Several hundred graft clones that had expanded were reportedly the source of alpha-beta T cells about two months after transplant.

This clonotype has just a few counts. Its cognate antigen is unknown. Researchers prepared the TCRbeta library using unique molecular identifiers, the study reports. TCRdb redid the calling of the PCR reads with MiXCR, one entry per CDR3 protein. Among some 830,000 distinct CDR3 sequences listed, roughly 16% were seen once. Germline CDR1 is DFQATT and CDR2 is SNEGSKA (reference sequence). J lost 3 bases, V lost 5 bases, and 6 bases had no gene match. This CDR3 is 13 amino acids long. The rearrangement uses TRBV20-1 and TRBJ2-7; 8 nucleotides agree with TRBD2. The sample was PBMCs, mostly from graft donor cells, taken 360 days after TCRalphabeta/CD19-depleted stem cell transplant. This receptor was identified in a male patient aged 10 to 17 who had a stem cell transplant for acute lymphoblastic leukemia, so the T cells may come from the graft donor. CDR3 coding DNA: TGCAGTGCTGGACGACTAGCGAACTACGAGCAGTACTTC. Translating it yields CSAGRLANYEQYF.